These 15 T cell receptor beta chains originate from one sample sequenced in a study of CD8+ T cells in alopecia areata. Sequencing relied on a cDNA template that was reverse transcribed from extracted RNA. Clones were sequenced by immunoSEQ multiplex PCR, and TCRdb holds only the in-frame ones, with some missing. Of some 200,000 clones detected, about 56% appear once; the ten largest clones hold roughly 5.3%. Specimen: CD8+ T cells sorted from blood. Receptor source: a human donor in good health.

In this sample, this clone turned up a few times. Within the sample, other DNA sequences also encode this same CDR3. V is TRBV6-1 and J is TRBJ2-7, with unresolved D. The CDR3 extends over 12 amino acids. CDR1 is MNHNS, CDR2 SASEGT, per germline. V lost 6 bases and J 1 base, leaving 7 bases between the germline ends. The CDR3 sequence is CASSESSYEQYF. CDR3 nucleotide sequence: TGTGCCAGCAGCGAAAGTTCCTACGAGCAGTACTTC.

The rearrangement links TRBV4-1 to TRBJ1-1; 10 bases map to TRBD1. From germline, CDR1 is MGHRA and CDR2 YSYEKL. V dropped 3 bases and J dropped 4; count of bases not matched to a gene: 5. CDR3 length: 15 residues. This CDR3 reads CASSHSGTGVTEAFF. Here the CDR3 DNA reads TGCGCCAGCAGCCACTCCGGGACAGGGGTCACTGAAGCTTTCTTT.

The J gene is TRBJ2-6, the V gene TRBV25-1; no clear D gene. V gave up 0 bases and J gave up 3 bases, with 6 bases separating them. Per the germline V gene, CDR1 is MGHDK and CDR2 is SYGVNS. This CDR3 is 15 amino acids long. The CDR3 reads CASSEYGGGANVLTF. As DNA, the CDR3 is TGTGCCAGCAGTGAATATGGTGGTGGGGCCAACGTCCTGACTTTC. The variable domain in full, completed from reference TRBV25-1 and TRBJ2-6, reads EADIYQTPRYLVIGTGKKITLECSQTMGHDKMYWYQQDPGMELHLIHYSYGVNSTEKGDLSSESTVSRIRTEHFPLTLESARPSHTSQYLCASSEYGGGANVLTFGAGSRLTVL.

This clone was observed many times. Other DNA variants within this sample encode the same CDR3. V usage is TRBV27 and J usage is TRBJ2-3; the D is unclear. CDR1 is MNHEY, CDR2 SMNVEV, per germline (reference sequence). The V end lost 0 bases, the J end lost 4 bases, and 5 bases lay between the germline ends. This CDR3 has 13 residues. The CDR3 DNA reads TGTGCCAGCAGTTTATCCCGGCCAGATACGCAGTATTTT. This translates into CASSLSRPDTQYF.

The rearrangement uses TRBV11-2 and TRBJ2-7, with D perhaps given as TRBD1 or TRBD2 (5 bases each). The germline gives CDR1 SGHAT, CDR2 FQNNGV. The CDR3 is made up of 15 amino acids. Trimming took off 2 bases at V and 3 bases at J, with 14 bases between the two ends. The CDR3 sequence is CASSLLGGGIYEQYF. The CDR3 coding sequence is TGTGCCAGCAGCTTACTAGGTGGGGGAATCTACGAGCAGTACTTC. Using reference TRBV11-2 and TRBJ2-7 for the parts outside the CDR3, the full variable domain is EAGVAQSPRYKIIEKRQSVAFWCNPISGHATLYWYQQILGQGPKLLIQFQNNGVVDDSQLPKDRFSAERLKGVDSTLKIQPAKLEDSAVYLCASSLLGGGIYEQYFGPGTRLTVT.

The gene calls are TRBV11-2 and TRBJ2-2, with 7 bases matching TRBD1. Trimming removed 2 bases from V and 0 bases from J; junction bases left unmatched: 9. The CDR3 spans 18 residues. CDR1 and CDR2 (germline): SGHAT, FQNNGV. The CDR3 sequence: CASSLTRDSGTNTGELFF. CDR3 sequence (DNA): TGTGCCAGCAGCTTAACCCGGGACAGCGGAACGAACACCGGGGAGCTGTTTTTT.

The CDR3 reads CASSFQRGLTEAFF. In DNA form, the CDR3 reads TGTGCCAGCAGCTTCCAGAGAGGTTTGACTGAAGCTTTCTTT. The chain joins TRBV13 to TRBJ1-1; D ambiguous. Trimming took 3 bases from V and 5 from J, leaving 13 bases between them. Germline CDR1 and CDR2: PRHDT and FYEKMQ (reference sequence). This CDR3 is built from 14 residues. Based on the CDR3 plus reference TRBV13 and TRBJ1-1, the full variable domain is AAGVIQSPRHLIKEKRETATLKCYPIPRHDTVYWYQQGPGQDPQFLISFYEKMQSDKGSIPDRFSAQQFSDYHSELNMSSLELGDSALYFCASSFQRGLTEAFFGQGTRLTVV.

CDR3 bases: TGTGCCAGCAGTACCAGTCCCTTATCAAGCTCCTACGAGCAGTACTTC. Residues: CASSTSPLSSSYEQYF. The rearrangement links TRBV2 to TRBJ2-7, with D unresolved. The length of the CDR3 is 16 residues. V was cut by 5 bases and J by 0 bases, with 17 bases left in between. Germline V CDR1 and CDR2: SNHLY, FYNNEI.

There are a few counts of this clone. The rearrangement uses TRBV11-2 and TRBJ2-7; 9 nucleotides align to TRBD1. The CDR3 has 16 amino acids. Germline loops: CDR1 SGHAT, CDR2 FQNNGV. V was clipped by 1 base and J by 2 bases; unmatched bases: 6. CDR3: CASSLGSGQGTYEQYF. CDR3 nucleotide sequence: TGTGCCAGCAGCTTAGGGTCGGGACAGGGAACCTACGAGCAGTACTTC.

This rearrangement joins TRBV7-6 to TRBJ1-2; the D is unclear. Germline V gene data show CDR1 as SGHVS and CDR2 as FNYEAQ. The ends were cut back, 10 bases at V and 3 bases at J, with 18 bases in the middle. The CDR3 is made up of 14 amino acids. This CDR3 reads CATPRGDSDYGYTF. In DNA, the CDR3 is TGTGCCACCCCCAGAGGCGACTCCGACTATGGCTACACCTTC.

The V and J genes are TRBV7-9 and TRBJ2-3; 8 nucleotides agree with TRBD1. CDR1 is SEHNR, CDR2 FQNEAQ, per germline (reference sequence). This CDR3 comprises 16 residues. V shed 5 bases and J 0 bases; nucleotides not matched to a gene: 7. This CDR3 is CASSPRTGTSTDTQYF. The CDR3 bases are TGTGCCAGCAGCCCCAGGACAGGGACTAGCACAGATACGCAGTATTTT. The entire variable domain, with the rest obtained from reference TRBV7-9 and TRBJ2-3, is as follows: DTGVSQNPRHKITKRGQNVTFRCDPISEHNRLYWYRQTLGQGPEFLTYFQNEAQLEKSRLLSDRFSAERPKGSFSTLEIQRTEQGDSAMYLCASSPRTGTSTDTQYFGPGTRLTVL.

The CDR3 spells CASSLGGKGHYGYTF. In nucleotides, the CDR3 is TGTGCCAGCAGCTTGGGAGGGAAGGGGCACTATGGCTACACCTTC. The J gene is TRBJ1-2, the V gene TRBV5-5, with a weak D call TRBD1 (5 bases). The V gene's germline CDR1 is SGHKS and CDR2 YYEKEE (reference sequence). The CDR3 contains 15 residues. V was pared by 0 bases and J by 3 bases, with 12 bases between.

V gene TRBV25-1 combines with J gene TRBJ2-5; no reliable D call. In germline, CDR1 is MGHDK, CDR2 SYGVNS. The length of the CDR3 is 15 residues. V lost 3 bases to trimming and J lost 1 base, with 12 bases between them. CDR3: CASSDSDLPQETQYF. In DNA, the CDR3 is TGTGCCAGCAGTGATTCGGACCTTCCCCAAGAGACCCAGTACTTC.

The CDR3 is CASSDSSYEQYF. The CDR3, as DNA: TGTGCCAGCAGCGACAGCTCCTACGAGCAGTACTTC. This chain uses TRBV2 with TRBJ2-7, with D perhaps matching TRBD1 (5 bases). Deletions cut 6 bases from V and 0 bases from J, with 6 bases between. The CDR3 totals 12 residues. Germline assignment: CDR1 SNHLY and CDR2 FYNNEI.

In its sample, this clone was seen a few times. This sample includes further DNA sequences coding for the same CDR3. This chain connects TRBV7-2 to TRBJ1-5, with unresolved D. The CDR3 has 13 amino acids. Germline V CDR1 and CDR2: SGHTA, FQGNSA. Trimming stripped 1 base from V and 6 bases from J, with 7 bases between. CDR3 loop: CASSLGGSQPQHF. The CDR3 region has the DNA TGTGCCAGCAGCTTAGGTGGTTCTCAGCCCCAGCATTTT.